A single sample gave rise to the 8 T cell receptor beta chains below, sequenced in a study of CD8 T cells in ankylosing spondylitis. Study-level results: The study identified a TCR beta motif of under ten highly homologous variants that appeared characteristic of ankylosing spondylitis blood.

Their recognized antigens are unknown. TCRdb re-derived calls from the 5' RACE reads in MiXCR, one entry per CDR3 protein. The sample comprises more than 500,000 distinct CDR3 sequences, about 5.4% of which are singletons, and 3% to 4% rests with the top ten. Sequencing was performed on blood, either unsorted or a sorted T cell fraction (not recorded which). These receptors were collected from a male donor with ankylosing spondylitis.

This clonotype was detected many times. The CDR3 DNA sequence: TGTGCCAGCAGCCCCAGCGACAGGGGATCGGGTCAGCCCCAGCATTTT. It encodes CASSPSDRGSGQPQHF. The chain uses TRBV6-2 or TRBV6-3 and TRBJ1-5; 8 bases agree with TRBD1. CDR1 is MNHEY and CDR2 is SVGEGT in the germline V gene. This CDR3 is 16 amino acids long. With 6 bases clipped from V and 6 bases from J, the junction kept 13 bases outside the gene matches.

This clonotype was detected a few times. The chain carries TRBV9 and TRBJ2-4; D is unclear. The CDR3 extends over 14 amino acids. The ends were cut back, 4 bases at V and 9 bases at J, with 17 bases in the middle. Looked up from germline, CDR1 is SGDLS and CDR2 is YYNGEE. The CDR3 sequence: CASSFSWADSIQYF. The DNA for the CDR3 is TGTGCCAGCAGCTTCAGCTGGGCAGATAGCATTCAGTACTTC.

The sample holds many counts of this clonotype. CDR3 coding DNA: TGTGCCAGCAGGGACAGCCTGAGAGCTTTCTTT. This gives the protein CASRDSLRAFF. This sequence joins TRBV6-5 and TRBJ1-1, with D perhaps TRBD1 (6 bases). V dropped 6 bases and J dropped 10 bases, with 12 bases sitting between them. Per the germline V gene, CDR1 is MNHEY and CDR2 is SVGAGI. The CDR3 runs to 11 residues.

This clonotype was seen ten or more times. The chain couples TRBV5-1 to TRBJ2-3; D is uncertain. The CDR3 is 13 amino acids. The germline V gene has CDR1 SGHRS and CDR2 YFSETQ. The V end lost 1 base, the J end lost 10 bases, and 13 bases lay between the germline ends. This chain's CDR3 is CASSLLPPGAQYF. The CDR3, as DNA: TGCGCCAGCAGCTTGTTGCCCCCAGGAGCGCAGTATTTT. The entire variable domain, with the rest obtained from reference TRBV5-1 and TRBJ2-3, is as follows: KAGVTQTPRYLIKTRGQQVTLSCSPISGHRSVSWYQQTPGQGLQFLFEYFSETQRNKGNFPGRFSGRQFSNSRSEMNVSTLELGDSALYLCASSLLPPGAQYFGPGTRLTVL.

The table lists this clonotype with many counts. This chain joins TRBV29-1 and TRBJ2-7; no clear D gene. Germline CDR1 SQVTM, CDR2 ANQGSEA. V was clipped by 1 base and J by 2 bases, with 6 bases between them. This CDR3 has 12 amino acids. The chain's CDR3 is CSVEGQTYEQYF. For the CDR3, the DNA is TGCAGCGTTGAAGGGCAGACCTACGAGCAGTACTTC.

This clonotype was detected ten times or more. The chain has TRBV11-1 and TRBJ2-7, with D maybe TRBD1 (5 bases). Trimming took 3 bases from V and 3 from J, leaving 9 bases between them. The CDR3 runs to 13 residues. Germline CDR1 is SGHAT and CDR2 is FQDESV (reference sequence). As DNA, the CDR3 is TGTGCCAGCAGCTTTCACAGGAGCTACGAGCAGTACTTC. This encodes CASSFHRSYEQYF.

At least ten counts were recorded for this clonotype. This chain uses TRBV25-1 with TRBJ2-1; 7 nucleotides match TRBD2. The junction had 0 bases not matched to a gene; V was cut back by 4 bases and J by 0 bases. The CDR3 spans 14 residues. Looked up from germline, CDR1 is MGHDK and CDR2 is SYGVNS. The CDR3 bases are TGTGCCAGCAGTGGGACTAGCTCCTACAATGAGCAGTTCTTC. This encodes CASSGTSSYNEQFF. Full variable domain (missing parts from reference TRBV25-1 and TRBJ2-1): EADIYQTPRYLVIGTGKKITLECSQTMGHDKMYWYQQDPGMELHLIHYSYGVNSTEKGDLSSESTVSRIRTEHFPLTLESARPSHTSQYLCASSGTSSYNEQFFGPGTRLTVL.

This clonotype was seen ten or more times. V and J are TRBV6-2 or TRBV6-3 and TRBJ2-1; D is ambiguous. The germline V gene has CDR1 MNHEY and CDR2 SVGEGT. The germline V and J ends were trimmed by 5 bases and 6 bases, with 5 bases remaining between them. The CDR3 runs to 11 residues. The CDR3 DNA reads as TGTGCCAGCAGTGCCCTCAATGAGCAGTTCTTC. Translation gives CASSALNEQFF.